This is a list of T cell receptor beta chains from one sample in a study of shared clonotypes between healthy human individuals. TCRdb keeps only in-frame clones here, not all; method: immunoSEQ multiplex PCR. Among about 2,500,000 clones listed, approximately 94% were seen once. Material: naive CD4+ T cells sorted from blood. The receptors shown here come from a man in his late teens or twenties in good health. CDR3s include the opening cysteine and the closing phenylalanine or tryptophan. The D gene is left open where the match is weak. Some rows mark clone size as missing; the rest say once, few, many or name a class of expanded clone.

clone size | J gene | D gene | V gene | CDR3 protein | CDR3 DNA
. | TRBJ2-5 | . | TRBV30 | CAWRRKILETQYF | TGTGCCTGGAGGAGAAAGATACTGGAGACCCAGTACTTC
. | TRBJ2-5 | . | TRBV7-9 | CASSPPARETQYF | TGTGCCAGCAGCCCCCCTGCAAGAGAGACCCAGTACTTC
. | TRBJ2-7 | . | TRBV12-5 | CASGLRIAEQYF | TGTGCTAGTGGTTTGAGGATCGCCGAGCAGTACTTC
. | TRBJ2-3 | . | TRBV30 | CAWSVRLAGTDTQYF | TGTGCCTGGAGTGTACGGCTAGCAGGCACGGATACGCAGTATTTT
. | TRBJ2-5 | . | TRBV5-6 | CASSSFNGETQYF | TGTGCCAGCAGCTCGTTCAATGGGGAGACCCAGTACTTC
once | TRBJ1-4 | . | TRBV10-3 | CAISDGALNEKLFF | TGTGCCATCAGTGACGGTGCCCTTAATGAAAAACTGTTTTTT
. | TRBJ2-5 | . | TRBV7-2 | CASSLVGLGSGRQTQYF | TGTGCCAGCAGCTTAGTCGGGCTGGGGAGCGGGCGCCAGACCCAGTACTTC
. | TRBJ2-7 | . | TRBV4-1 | CASSQGAGFYEQYF | TGCGCCAGCAGCCAAGGCGCAGGGTTCTACGAGCAGTACTTC
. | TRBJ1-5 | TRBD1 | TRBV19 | CASSPSDRPGPQHF | TGTGCCAGTAGTCCGTCGGACAGGCCAGGGCCCCAGCATTTT
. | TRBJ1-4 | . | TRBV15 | CATSRGVGGANEKLFF | TGTGCCACCAGCAGAGGTGTTGGGGGAGCTAATGAAAAACTGTTTTTT
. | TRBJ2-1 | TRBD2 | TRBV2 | CASKGLAAYNEQFF | TGTGCCAGCAAAGGACTAGCGGCCTACAATGAGCAGTTCTTC
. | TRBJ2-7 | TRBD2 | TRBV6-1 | CASRLAGGGNEQYF | TGTGCCAGCAGACTAGCGGGGGGGGGCAACGAGCAGTACTTC
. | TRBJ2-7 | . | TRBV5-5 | CASSLDGGPSSYEQCF | TGTGCCAGCAGCTTAGATGGGGGCCCTAGCTCCTACGAGCAGTGCTTC
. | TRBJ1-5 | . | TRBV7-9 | CASSLGGQGGQPQHF | TGTGCCAGCAGCTTGGGAGGGCAGGGTGGTCAGCCCCAGCATTTT
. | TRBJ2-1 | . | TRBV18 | CASSPPGPRGHEQFF | TGTGCCAGCTCACCACCGGGACCCCGGGGGCATGAGCAGTTCTTC
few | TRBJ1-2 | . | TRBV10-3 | CAISDGPESGYTF | TGTGCCATCAGTGACGGCCCCGAGAGTGGCTACACCTTC
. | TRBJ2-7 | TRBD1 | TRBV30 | CAWSVDRGPYEQYF | TGTGCCTGGAGTGTGGACAGGGGGCCCTACGAGCAGTACTTC
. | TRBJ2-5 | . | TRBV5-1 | CASSLALTVGQETQYF | TGCGCCAGCAGCTTGGCACTGACAGTGGGACAAGAGACCCAGTACTTC
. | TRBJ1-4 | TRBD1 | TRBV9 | CASSVGTGHEKLFF | TGTGCCAGCAGCGTCGGGACAGGGCATGAAAAACTGTTTTTT
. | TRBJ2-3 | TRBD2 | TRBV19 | CASTDLAGAADTQYF | TGTGCCAGTACCGATCTAGCGGGAGCCGCGGATACGCAGTATTTT
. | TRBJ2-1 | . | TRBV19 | CASSPQRAERHEQFF | TGTGCCAGTAGTCCCCAAAGGGCAGAAAGGCATGAGCAGTTCTTC
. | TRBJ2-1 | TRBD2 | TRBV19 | CASSIRGTSGGVNEQFF | TGTGCCAGTAGTATTAGAGGGACTAGCGGGGGAGTTAATGAGCAGTTCTTC
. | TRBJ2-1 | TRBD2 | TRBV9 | CASSVAAGDNEQFF | TGTGCCAGCAGCGTAGCAGCGGGAGACAATGAGCAGTTCTTC
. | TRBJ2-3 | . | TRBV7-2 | CASSSQGGYTDTQYF | TGTGCCAGCAGCAGCCAGGGGGGGTACACAGATACGCAGTATTTT
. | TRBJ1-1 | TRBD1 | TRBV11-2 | CASQRDGTGVFF | TGTGCCAGCCAACGGGACGGGACAGGAGTTTTCTTT
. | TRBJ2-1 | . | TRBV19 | CASSIDWRGRSYNEQFF | TGTGCCAGTAGTATAGATTGGCGGGGGCGATCCTACAATGAGCAGTTCTTC
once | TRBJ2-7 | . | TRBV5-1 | CASSTTGTASYEQYF | TGCGCCAGCAGCACCACCGGGACGGCTTCCTACGAGCAGTACTTC
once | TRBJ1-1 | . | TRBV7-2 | CASSLRNLNTEAFF | TGTGCCAGCAGCTTAAGGAATCTGAACACTGAAGCTTTCTTT
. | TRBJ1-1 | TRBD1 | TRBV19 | CASSPLDRTEAFF | TGTGCCAGTAGTCCCTTGGACAGGACTGAAGCTTTCTTT
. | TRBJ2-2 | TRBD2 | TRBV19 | CASSIGSGGTGELFF | TGTGCCAGTAGTATCGGTAGCGGGGGGACCGGGGAGCTGTTTTTT
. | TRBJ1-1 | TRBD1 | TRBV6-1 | CATAFRGTVNTEAFF | TGTGCCACAGCCTTCCGGGGGACAGTGAACACTGAAGCTTTCTTT
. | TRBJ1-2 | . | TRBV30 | CAWSGTGLKTGGYGYTF | TGTGCCTGGAGTGGGACTGGCCTTAAGACAGGTGGCTATGGCTACACCTTC
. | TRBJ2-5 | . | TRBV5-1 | CASSSDSGGQETQYF | TGCGCCAGCAGCTCGGACAGTGGCGGGCAAGAGACCCAGTACTTC